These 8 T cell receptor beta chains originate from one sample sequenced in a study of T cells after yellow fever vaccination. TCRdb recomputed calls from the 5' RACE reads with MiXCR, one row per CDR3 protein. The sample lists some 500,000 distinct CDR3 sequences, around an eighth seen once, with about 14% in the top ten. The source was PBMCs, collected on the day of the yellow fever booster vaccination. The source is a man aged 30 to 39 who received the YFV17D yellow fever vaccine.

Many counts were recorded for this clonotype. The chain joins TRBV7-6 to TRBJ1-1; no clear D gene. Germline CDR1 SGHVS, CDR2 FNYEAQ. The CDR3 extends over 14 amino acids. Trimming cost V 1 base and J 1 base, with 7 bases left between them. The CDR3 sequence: CASSLVPGNTEAFF. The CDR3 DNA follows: TGTGCCAGCAGCTTAGTCCCCGGGAACACTGAAGCTTTCTTT.

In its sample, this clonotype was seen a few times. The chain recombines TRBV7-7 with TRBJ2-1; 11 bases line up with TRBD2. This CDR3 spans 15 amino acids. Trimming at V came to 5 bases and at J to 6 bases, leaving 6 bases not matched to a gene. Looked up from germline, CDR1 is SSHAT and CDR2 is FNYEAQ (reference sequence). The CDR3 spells CASSHGLAGFNEQFF. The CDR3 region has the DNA TGTGCCAGCAGCCACGGACTAGCGGGCTTCAATGAGCAGTTCTTC.

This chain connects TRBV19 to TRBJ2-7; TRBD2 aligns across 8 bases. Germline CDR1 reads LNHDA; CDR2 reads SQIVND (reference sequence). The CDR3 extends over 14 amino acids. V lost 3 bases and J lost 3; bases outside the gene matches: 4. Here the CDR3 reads CASSIGGGSYEQYF. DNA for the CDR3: TGTGCCAGTAGTATCGGCGGGGGGAGCTACGAGCAGTACTTC.

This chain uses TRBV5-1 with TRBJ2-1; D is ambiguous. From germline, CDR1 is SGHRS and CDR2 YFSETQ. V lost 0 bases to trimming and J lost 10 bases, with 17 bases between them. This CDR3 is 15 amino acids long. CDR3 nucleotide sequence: TGCGCCAGCAGCTTGGCCCTTTTTTCGGGCGAAGAGCAGTTCTTC. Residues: CASSLALFSGEEQFF.

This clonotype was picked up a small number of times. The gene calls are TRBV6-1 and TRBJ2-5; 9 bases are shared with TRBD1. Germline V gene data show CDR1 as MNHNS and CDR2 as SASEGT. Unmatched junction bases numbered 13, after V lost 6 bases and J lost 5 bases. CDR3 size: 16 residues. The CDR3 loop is CASSQPGTGFLETQYF. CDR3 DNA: TGTGCCAGCAGCCAACCCGGGACAGGGTTTCTGGAGACCCAGTACTTC.

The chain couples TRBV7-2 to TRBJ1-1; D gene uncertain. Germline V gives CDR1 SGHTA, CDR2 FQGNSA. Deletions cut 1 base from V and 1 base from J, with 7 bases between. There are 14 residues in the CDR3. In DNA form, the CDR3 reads TGTGCCAGCAGCTTAGTTCACGGGAACACTGAAGCTTTCTTT. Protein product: CASSLVHGNTEAFF.

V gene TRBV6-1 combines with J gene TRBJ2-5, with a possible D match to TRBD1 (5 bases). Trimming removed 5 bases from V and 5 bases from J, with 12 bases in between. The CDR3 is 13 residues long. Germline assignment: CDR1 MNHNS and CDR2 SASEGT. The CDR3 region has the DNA TGTGCCAGCAGTATCAGGGCGCGGGAGACCCAGTACTTC. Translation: CASSIRARETQYF.

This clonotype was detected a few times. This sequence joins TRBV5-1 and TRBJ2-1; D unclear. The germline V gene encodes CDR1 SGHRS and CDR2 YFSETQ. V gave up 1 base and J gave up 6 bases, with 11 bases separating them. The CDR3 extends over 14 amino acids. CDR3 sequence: CASSLSLVANEQFF. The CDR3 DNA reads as TGCGCCAGCAGCTTGTCTTTGGTGGCCAATGAGCAGTTCTTC.